This T cell receptor beta chain stems from a study of OX40 agonist ivuxolimab in advanced cancers. The repertoire was sequenced with immunoSEQ multiplex PCR; TCRdb's copy has only in-frame clones and lacks some. Among tens of thousands of clones listed, approximately 80% were seen once. The cohort excluded patients with autoimmune disease history or systemic immunosuppression. Cycle 7 day 1, cycle 4 day 1, and baseline were the timepoints at which blood was sampled. Findings and caveats of the study: Doses of 0.1 to 3.0 mg/kg were accompanied by clonal expansion of CD4+ and CD8+ blood T cells by week 6. Fewer expanded clones were found on average in CD4+ than in CD8+ T cells.

The CDR3 runs 18 residues. Trimming took 2 bases from V and 0 from J, leaving 17 bases between them. Germline V CDR1 and CDR2: MGHDK, SYGVNS. The table lists this clone with a count of one. The antigen remains unidentified. Source: CD4+ or CD8+ T cells sorted from blood, taken in a trial of the OX40 agonist ivuxolimab. This TCR was sampled from an adult with an advanced solid tumor such as melanoma, head and neck, liver or kidney cancer. The chain joins TRBV25-1 to TRBJ2-1; a weak D match, TRBD1 (5 bases). CDR3 nucleotide sequence: TGTGCCAGCAGTGAACTCCCCCCGGACATATACTCCTACAATGAGCAGTTCTTC. It specifies CASSELPPDIYSYNEQFF. Full variable domain (remainder filled in from reference TRBV25-1 and TRBJ2-1): EADIYQTPRYLVIGTGKKITLECSQTMGHDKMYWYQQDPGMELHLIHYSYGVNSTEKGDLSSESTVSRIRTEHFPLTLESARPSHTSQYLCASSELPPDIYSYNEQFFGPGTRLTVL.